Below, 15 T cell receptor beta chains from the same sample are listed, as sequenced in a study of blood T cell repertoires in COVID-19. Here immunoSEQ multiplex PCR was the method, and the copy in TCRdb shows in-frame clones only, minus some. Among approximately 220,000 clones listed, over 80% were seen once. The specimen sequenced was PBMCs or T cells enriched from blood (not recorded which). The receptor source for this set is a woman between 25 and 40 years old with acute COVID-19.

The chain combines TRBV11-1 with TRBJ1-2; a possible D gene is TRBD1 (6 bases). The CDR3 runs to 13 residues. Germline V lookup: CDR1 SGHAT, CDR2 FQDESV (reference sequence). Trimming removed 5 bases from V and 2 bases from J, with 9 bases in between. In nucleotides, the CDR3 is TGTGCCAGCAGCCCTGGACAGAACTATGGCTACACCTTC. Translated: CASSPGQNYGYTF.

This clone was counted between two and nine times. The chain is built from TRBV19 and TRBJ1-1, with a weak D call TRBD1 (6 bases). This CDR3 contains 12 residues. Germline V gene data show CDR1 as LNHDA and CDR2 as SQIVND (reference sequence). Trimming took 6 bases from V and 7 from J, leaving 12 bases between them. CDR3 sequence (DNA): TGTGCCAGTAGGGCAGGGGTGAATGAAGCTTTCTTT. Encoded protein: CASRAGVNEAFF. The full variable domain, completed using reference TRBV19 and TRBJ1-1, is DGGITQSPKYLFRKEGQNVTLSCEQNLNHDAMYWYRQDPGQGLRLIYYSQIVNDFQKGDIAEGYSVSREKKESFPLTVTSAQKNPTAFYLCASRAGVNEAFFGQGTRLTVV.

V is TRBV4-2 and J is TRBJ1-2, with D hard to call. Trimming stripped 3 bases from V and 2 bases from J, with 13 bases between. Germline V gene lookup returns CDR1 LGHNA and CDR2 YNFKEQ. This CDR3 has 15 residues. CDR3 sequence (DNA): TGTGCCAGCAGCCACCCCTCGAAGGAGAACTATGGCTACACCTTC. Its protein product is CASSHPSKENYGYTF.

The rearrangement links TRBV6-5 to TRBJ1-1, with TRBD1 matching 9 bases. Per germline, CDR1 MNHEY and CDR2 SVGAGI. CDR3 length: 13 amino acids. V lost 9 bases and J lost 4; bases outside the gene matches: 6. CDR3 DNA sequence: TGTGCCAGTAAGGGGACAGGGCTCACTGAAGCTTTCTTT. Translated, it gives CASKGTGLTEAFF.

The sample holds a few counts of this clone. The chain uses TRBV4-3 and TRBJ1-5, with 8 positions matching TRBD1. Germline trimming cut 0 bases from V and 2 bases from J; bases unmatched to any gene: 6. Germline loops: CDR1 LGHNA, CDR2 YSLEER. The CDR3 has 17 amino acids. CDR3 bases: TGCGCCAGCAGCCAAGAACAGGGGGGATGGGGCAATCAGCCCCAGCATTTT. Translating gives CASSQEQGGWGNQPQHF.

Worth noting for this clone: One end of the junction does not line up with germline, which may come from a read error. This chain joins TRBV11-3 and TRBJ2-3; perhaps TRBD2 as D (8 bases). Germline loops: CDR1 SGHNT, CDR2 YENEEA. The length of the CDR3 is 16 residues. CDR3 sequence reads: CARSRGGGGWADTQYF. CDR3 sequence (DNA): TGTGCCCGCAGCCGGGGGGGAGGGGGCTGGGCAGATACGCAGTATTTT.

This clone was recorded only once. The chain is built from TRBV3-1 (or the pseudogene TRBV3-2) and TRBJ2-1; 8 bases align to TRBD2. Germline V gene lookup returns CDR1 LGHDT and CDR2 YNNKEL (reference sequence). The CDR3 loop spans 13 amino acids. V gave up 3 bases and J gave up 8 bases; unmatched junction bases: 3. The CDR3 reads CASSQLAGDEQFF. The CDR3 DNA reads as TGTGCCAGCAGCCAGCTAGCGGGTGATGAGCAGTTCTTC.

This clone was counted a single time. This chain links TRBV5-1 with TRBJ1-4, with a weak D call TRBD1 (5 bases). V gave up 3 bases and J gave up 6 bases, with 15 bases separating them. The CDR3 contains 15 residues. CDR1 is SGHRS, CDR2 YFSETQ, per germline. Written as DNA, the CDR3 is TGCGCCAGCAGCTCGAACTTAGGGGCTGATGAAAAACTGTTTTTT. Amino acids: CASSSNLGADEKLFF.

The rearrangement links TRBV15 to TRBJ1-4; TRBD1 might be the D (6 bases). Germline V CDR1 and CDR2: LNHNV, YYDKDF (reference sequence). The CDR3 length is 14 residues. The V and J ends lost 3 bases and 6 bases respectively, with 11 bases between them. CDR3 residues: CATSSGGRDEKLFF. CDR3 DNA: TGTGCCACCAGCAGTGGGGGCAGGGATGAAAAACTGTTTTTT.

The rearrangement links TRBV18 to TRBJ2-7, with D possibly being TRBD1 (5 bases). The CDR3 totals 14 residues. Trimming removed 5 bases from V and 5 bases from J, with 16 bases in between. Germline CDR1 KGHSH, CDR2 LQKENI. In DNA, the CDR3 is TGTGCCAGCTCATCCCAGGGCGGAACCGACGAGCAGTACTTC. Its translation is CASSSQGGTDEQYF.

This clone was recorded once. The chain couples TRBV12-3 or TRBV12-4 to TRBJ1-1; 11 nucleotides match TRBD1. The J segment lost 11 bases and the V segment lost 6 bases, leaving 5 bases of the junction unmatched. This CDR3 has 12 residues. The CDR3 here is CASSWTGGDAFF. As DNA, the CDR3 is TGTGCCAGCAGCTGGACAGGGGGCGATGCTTTCTTT.

V gene TRBV7-9 combines with J gene TRBJ1-2; D remains ambiguous. V lost 3 bases, J lost 8 bases, and 10 bases lay in between. The germline V gene encodes CDR1 SEHNR and CDR2 FQNEAQ (reference sequence). The CDR3 is made up of 12 amino acids. CDR3 nucleotides: TGTGCCAGCAGCTTTTGGGAGATCGGCTACACCTTC. Translated: CASSFWEIGYTF.

The chain joins TRBV5-6 to TRBJ2-5, with D perhaps matching TRBD2 (5 bases). Germline assignment: CDR1 SGHDT and CDR2 YYEEEE. CDR3 size: 17 residues. Trimming took 1 base from V and 2 from J, leaving 18 bases between them. This CDR3 is CASSLNPMREYQETQYF. As DNA, the CDR3 is TGTGCCAGCAGCTTGAACCCAATGAGGGAATATCAAGAGACCCAGTACTTC.

There are a few counts of this clone. The chain combines TRBV5-1 with TRBJ1-1; weak D call: TRBD1 (5 bases). Germline assignment: CDR1 SGHRS and CDR2 YFSETQ. This CDR3 region has 18 residues. Trimming took 1 base from V and 0 from J, leaving 19 bases between them. Here the CDR3 reads CASSLNGARQLLNTEAFF. CDR3 nucleotide sequence: TGCGCCAGCAGCTTGAACGGCGCTCGACAGTTATTGAACACTGAAGCTTTCTTT.

This rearrangement joins TRBV29-1 to TRBJ2-6; possibly TRBD1 for D (6 bases). V lost 6 bases, J lost 0 bases, and 15 bases lay in between. This CDR3 has 16 amino acids. The germline gives CDR1 SQVTM, CDR2 ANQGSEA. The CDR3 bases are TGCAGCGTGTCAACCGGGACAAGCTCTGGGGCCAACGTCCTGACTTTC. Translated, it gives CSVSTGTSSGANVLTF. Supplemented by reference TRBV29-1 and TRBJ2-6, the full variable domain reads SAVISQKPSRDICQRGTSLTIQCQVDSQVTMMFWYRQQPGQSLTLIATANQGSEATYESGFVIDKFPISRPNLTFSTLTVSNMSPEDSSIYLCSVSTGTSSGANVLTFGAGSRLTVL.